These 5 T cell receptor beta chains were sequenced from one sample in a study of shared clonotypes between healthy human individuals (dated by TCRdb to the early 2020s). Libraries were made using the immunoSEQ multiplex PCR assay. TCRdb stores this immuneACCESS table with in-frame sequences only. Part of the clones is absent; in the studies checked, under half of the shortfall reflects unresolved V genes, and no reason is known for the rest. The sample records a few million clones, approximately 93% of which are singletons. The top ten hold around 0.4% of the sample. Sequencing was carried out using naive CD4+ T cells from PBMCs. This specimen's cell subset or site label, interpreted: CD45RA+ positively selected. These receptors came from a man between 18 and 29 years old in good health. Some clones in this sample may be carry-over from other donors' samples.

This clone was seen just once. The CDR3, as DNA: TGTGCCAGCAGCTCCCTCCTGACTAGCAGCTACAATGAGCAGTTCTTC. Translated: CASSSLLTSSYNEQFF. The rearrangement links TRBV7-3 to TRBJ2-1; 7 bases fit TRBD2. The germline gives CDR1 SGHTA, CDR2 FQGTGA. The V and J ends lost 4 bases and 3 bases, in that order; junction bases with no gene match: 9. The CDR3 length is 16 residues.

V gene TRBV7-9 combines with J gene TRBJ2-7; no firm D call. This CDR3 spans 12 amino acids. The ends were cut back, 5 bases at V and 2 bases at J, with 7 bases in the middle. The germline CDR1 and CDR2 sequences are SEHNR and FQNEAQ (reference sequence). This CDR3 reads CASSPETYEQYF. As DNA, the CDR3 is TGTGCCAGCAGCCCAGAAACCTACGAGCAGTACTTC.

The CDR3 DNA is TGCGCCAGCAGAACTAGCGGGAGGGCCGGGTCCTACAATGAGCAGTTCTTC. Its protein product is CASRTSGRAGSYNEQFF. The chain links TRBV4-3 to TRBJ2-1; 13 positions match TRBD2. In germline, CDR1 is LGHNA, CDR2 YSLEER. J was trimmed by 1 base and V by 6 bases; bases with no gene match: 6. The CDR3 spans 17 residues.

This sequence joins TRBV4-2 and TRBJ1-2; a possible D gene is TRBD1 (6 bases). V lost 1 base, J lost 2 bases, and 11 bases lay in between. CDR1 is LGHNA and CDR2 is YNFKEQ in the germline V gene. CDR3 length equals 15 residues. The DNA of the CDR3 is TGTGCCAGCAGCCAAGTCAAGACAGGCAACTATGGCTACACCTTC. Protein: CASSQVKTGNYGYTF.

This clone came up once. The CDR3 protein is CASSVQGGQGTGNTIYF. CDR3 sequence (DNA): TGTGCCAGCAGCGTCCAAGGGGGACAGGGAACTGGAAACACCATATATTTT. The V gene is TRBV9, the J gene TRBJ1-3, with 9 bases matching TRBD1. This CDR3 region has 17 residues. Germline lookup yields CDR1 SGDLS and CDR2 YYNGEE. V lost 2 bases, J lost 2 bases, and 8 bases stayed unmatched.